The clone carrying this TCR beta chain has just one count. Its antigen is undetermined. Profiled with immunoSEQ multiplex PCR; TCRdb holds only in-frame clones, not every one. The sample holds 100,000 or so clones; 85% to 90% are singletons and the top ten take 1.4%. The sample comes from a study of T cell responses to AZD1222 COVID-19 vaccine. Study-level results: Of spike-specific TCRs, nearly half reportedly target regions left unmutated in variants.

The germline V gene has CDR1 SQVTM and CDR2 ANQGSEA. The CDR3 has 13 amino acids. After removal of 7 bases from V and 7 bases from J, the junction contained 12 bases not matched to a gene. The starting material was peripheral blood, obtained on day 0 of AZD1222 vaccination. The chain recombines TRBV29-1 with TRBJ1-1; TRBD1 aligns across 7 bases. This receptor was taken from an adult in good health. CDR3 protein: CSGVRGEHGEAFF. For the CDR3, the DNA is TGCAGCGGCGTCAGGGGGGAGCACGGTGAAGCTTTCTTT.